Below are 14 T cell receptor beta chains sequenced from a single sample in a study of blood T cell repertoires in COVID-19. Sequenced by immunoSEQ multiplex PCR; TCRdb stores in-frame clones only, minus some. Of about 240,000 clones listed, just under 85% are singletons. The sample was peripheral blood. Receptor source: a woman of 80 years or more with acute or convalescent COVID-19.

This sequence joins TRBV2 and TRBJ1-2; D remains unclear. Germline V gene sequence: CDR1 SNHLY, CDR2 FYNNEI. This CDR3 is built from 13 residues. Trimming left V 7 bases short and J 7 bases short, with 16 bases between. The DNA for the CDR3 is TGTGCCAGCAACGACGGGGAGGATTTTGGCTACACCTTC. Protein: CASNDGEDFGYTF.

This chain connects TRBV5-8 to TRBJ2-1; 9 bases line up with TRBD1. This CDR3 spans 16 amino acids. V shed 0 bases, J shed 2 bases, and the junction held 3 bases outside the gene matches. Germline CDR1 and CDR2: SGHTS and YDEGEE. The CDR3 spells CASSLEDRGPYNEQFF. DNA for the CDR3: TGTGCCAGCAGCTTGGAGGACAGGGGCCCCTACAATGAGCAGTTCTTC.

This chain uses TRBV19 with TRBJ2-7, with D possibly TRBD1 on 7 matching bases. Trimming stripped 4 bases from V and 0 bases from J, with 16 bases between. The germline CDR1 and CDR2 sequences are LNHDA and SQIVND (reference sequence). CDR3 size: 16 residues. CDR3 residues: CASSTAGPGGSYEQYF. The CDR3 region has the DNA TGTGCCAGTAGTACCGCGGGGCCAGGGGGCTCCTACGAGCAGTACTTC.

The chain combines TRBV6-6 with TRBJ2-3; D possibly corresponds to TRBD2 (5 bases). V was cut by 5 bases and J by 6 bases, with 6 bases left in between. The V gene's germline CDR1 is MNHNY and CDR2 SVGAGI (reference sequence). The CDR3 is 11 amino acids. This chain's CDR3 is CASSRGDTQYF. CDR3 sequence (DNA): TGTGCCAGCAGTAGAGGGGATACGCAGTATTTT.

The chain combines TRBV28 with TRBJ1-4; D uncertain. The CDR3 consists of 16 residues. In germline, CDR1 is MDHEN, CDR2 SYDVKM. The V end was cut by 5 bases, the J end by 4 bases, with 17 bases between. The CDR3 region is CASSTPSRVFNEKLFF. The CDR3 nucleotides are TGTGCCAGCAGTACCCCCTCGAGAGTCTTTAATGAAAAACTGTTTTTT. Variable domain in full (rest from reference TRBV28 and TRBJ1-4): DVKVTQSSRYLVKRTGEKVFLECVQDMDHENMFWYRQDPGLGLRLIYFSYDVKMKEKGDIPEGYSVSREKKERFSLILESASTNQTSMYLCASSTPSRVFNEKLFFGSGTQLSVL.

CDR3 DNA: TGTGCCACCAGCAGAGATAGGAGGGATCGGTCCCCCTACGAGCAGTACTTC. Translation gives CATSRDRRDRSPYEQYF. The chain links TRBV15 to TRBJ2-7; the D gene is possibly TRBD2 (6 bases). The germline gives CDR1 LNHNV, CDR2 YYDKDF (reference sequence). V was trimmed by 0 bases and J by 2 bases, leaving 17 bases between them. The CDR3 is 17 residues long.

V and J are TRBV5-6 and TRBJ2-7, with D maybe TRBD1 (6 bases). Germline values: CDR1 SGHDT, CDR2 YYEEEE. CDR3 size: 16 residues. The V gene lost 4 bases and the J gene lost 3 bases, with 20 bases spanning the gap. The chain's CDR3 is CASSPAMDRLLYEQYF. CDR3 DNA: TGTGCCAGCAGCCCCGCCATGGACAGACTTCTCTACGAGCAGTACTTC.

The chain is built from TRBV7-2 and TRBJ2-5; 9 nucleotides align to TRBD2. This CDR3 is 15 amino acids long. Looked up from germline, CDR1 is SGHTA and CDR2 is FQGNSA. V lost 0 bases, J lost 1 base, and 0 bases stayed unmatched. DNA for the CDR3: TGTGCCAGCAGCTTAGCTAGCGGGGGCCAAGAGACCCAGTACTTC. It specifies CASSLASGGQETQYF. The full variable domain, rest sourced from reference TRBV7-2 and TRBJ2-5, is GAGVSQSPSNKVTEKGKDVELRCDPISGHTALYWYRQSLGQGLEFLIYFQGNSAPDKSGLPSDRFSAERTGGSVSTLTIQRTQQEDSAVYLCASSLASGGQETQYFGPGTRLLVL.

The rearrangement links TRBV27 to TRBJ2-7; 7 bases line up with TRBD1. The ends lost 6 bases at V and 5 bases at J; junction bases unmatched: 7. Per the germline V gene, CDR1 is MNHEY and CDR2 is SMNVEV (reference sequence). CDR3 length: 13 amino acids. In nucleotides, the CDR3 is TGTGCCAGCAGGGCGACAGGGCTAAACGAGCAGTACTTC. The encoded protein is CASRATGLNEQYF.

The CDR3 loop reads CASRDRGGGTEAFF. CDR3 bases: TGTGCCAGTAGGGACAGGGGAGGTGGCACTGAAGCTTTCTTT. The chain links TRBV19 to TRBJ1-1; 9 positions agree with TRBD1. The CDR3 has 14 amino acids. The V gene end was trimmed by 6 bases and the J gene end by 4 bases; junction bases not matched to a gene: 6. Per the germline V gene, CDR1 is LNHDA and CDR2 is SQIVND (reference sequence).

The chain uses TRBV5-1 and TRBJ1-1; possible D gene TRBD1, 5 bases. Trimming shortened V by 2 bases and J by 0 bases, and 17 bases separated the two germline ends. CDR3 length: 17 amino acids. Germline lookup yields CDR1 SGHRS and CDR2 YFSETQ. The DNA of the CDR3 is TGCGCCAGCAGCTTACAACCAAGGGGCGGGATGAACACTGAAGCTTTCTTT. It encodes CASSLQPRGGMNTEAFF.

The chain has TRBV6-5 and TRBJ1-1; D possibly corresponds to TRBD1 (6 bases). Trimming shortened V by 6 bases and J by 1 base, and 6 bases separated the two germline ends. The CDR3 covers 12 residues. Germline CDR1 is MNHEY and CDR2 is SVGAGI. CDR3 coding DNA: TGTGCCAGCAGCAGGGGGAACACTGAAGCTTTCTTT. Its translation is CASSRGNTEAFF.

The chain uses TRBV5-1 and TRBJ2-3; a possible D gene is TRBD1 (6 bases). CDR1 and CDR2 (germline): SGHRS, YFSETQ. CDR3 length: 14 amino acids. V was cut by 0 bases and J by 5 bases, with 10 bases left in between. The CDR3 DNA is TGCGCCAGCAGCTTGGAAGGACAGCGAGATACGCAGTATTTT. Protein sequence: CASSLEGQRDTQYF.

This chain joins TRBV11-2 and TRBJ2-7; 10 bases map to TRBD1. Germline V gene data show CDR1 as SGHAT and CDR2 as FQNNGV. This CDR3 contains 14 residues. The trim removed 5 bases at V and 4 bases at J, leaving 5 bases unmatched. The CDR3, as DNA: TGTGCCAGCAGCGCACGACAGGGGGCTTACGAGCAGTACTTC. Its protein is CASSARQGAYEQYF.